Following are 3 T cell receptor beta chains from one sample sequenced in a study of PD-L1 blockade in urothelial cancer. Time point here: peripheral blood 6 weeks after treatment start. Produced via immunoSEQ multiplex PCR; TCRdb's table is partial and in-frame only. Of some 50,000 clones in the sample, 70% to 85% were seen once. The input for sequencing was PBMCs, taken around atezolizumab (anti-PD-L1) treatment. All receptors derive from a man aged 50 to 59 with urothelial cancer.

The rearrangement uses TRBV29-1 and TRBJ2-5; no firm D call. Germline V gene data show CDR1 as SQVTM and CDR2 as ANQGSEA. With 2 bases removed from V and 7 bases from J, the gap between germline ends came to 11 bases. The CDR3 runs 12 residues. This CDR3 is CSVEPTRGTQYF. The CDR3 DNA reads as TGCAGCGTTGAACCTACACGAGGGACCCAGTACTTC.

In DNA form, the CDR3 reads TGTGCCAGCAGCTCCACAAGCGGGAGTGAGCAGTTCTTC. Its protein product is CASSSTSGSEQFF. The J gene is TRBJ2-1, the V gene TRBV11-3, with TRBD2 identical over 8 bases. This CDR3 spans 13 amino acids. V lost 4 bases to trimming and J lost 9 bases; unmatched junction nucleotides: 5. Germline CDR1 and CDR2: SGHNT and YENEEA.

This chain links TRBV7-2 with TRBJ2-3; tentatively, D is TRBD2 (6 bases). The CDR3 has 16 residues. V dropped 0 bases and J dropped 5 bases, with 15 bases sitting between them. Germline lookup yields CDR1 SGHTA and CDR2 FQGNSA. CDR3 amino acids: CASSLAPGASQDTQYF. DNA for the CDR3: TGTGCCAGCAGCTTAGCACCGGGAGCCTCACAAGATACGCAGTATTTT.